These 13 T cell receptor beta chains originate from one sample sequenced in a study of blood T cell repertoires in COVID-19. Using immunoSEQ multiplex PCR, the repertoire was profiled, and TCRdb retains in-frame clones only, with some absent. The sample contains some 250,000 clones, roughly 89% of which appear only once. Source material: PBMCs or T cells enriched from blood (not recorded which). These receptors all stem from a man between 35 and 55 years old who had recovered from COVID-19.

V is TRBV6-2 or TRBV6-3 and J is TRBJ1-2; D is ambiguous. Germline CDR1 MNHEY, CDR2 SVGEGT. CDR3 size: 14 residues. The V end lost 5 bases, the J end lost 7 bases, and 17 bases lay between the germline ends. As DNA, the CDR3 is TGTGCCAGCAGTACGGACTCCACCCCGAGTGGCTACACCTTC. It codes for CASSTDSTPSGYTF.

This clone appeared a single time. This sequence joins TRBV7-9 and TRBJ2-3, with D tentatively TRBD2 (6 bases). This CDR3 region has 15 residues. Trimming stripped 1 base from V and 3 bases from J, with 11 bases between. From germline, CDR1 is SEHNR and CDR2 FQNEAQ (reference sequence). The CDR3 here is CASSLGASATDTQYF. CDR3 nucleotides: TGTGCCAGCAGCTTAGGGGCTAGCGCGACAGATACGCAGTATTTT.

The J gene is TRBJ2-7, the V gene TRBV7-6, with D possibly matching TRBD1 (6 bases). Germline V gene data show CDR1 as SGHVS and CDR2 as FNYEAQ. CDR3 length: 14 amino acids. Trimming pared 4 bases from V and 4 bases from J, leaving 14 bases between. DNA of the CDR3: TGTGCCAGCAGCTCCCACAGGGATCGGTACGAGCAGTACTTC. Its translation: CASSSHRDRYEQYF.

The rearrangement uses TRBV18 and TRBJ1-5; maybe TRBD1 (5 bases). The CDR3 spans 18 residues. Trimming took off 6 bases at V and 0 bases at J, with 21 bases between the two ends. The V gene's germline CDR1 is KGHSH and CDR2 LQKENI. The CDR3 region is CASSTFGGAIDSNQPQHF. As DNA, the CDR3 is TGTGCCAGCTCCACTTTCGGAGGGGCGATTGATAGCAATCAGCCCCAGCATTTT.

The V and J genes are TRBV5-1 and TRBJ2-7; 7 bases match TRBD1. The CDR3 has 14 amino acids. V lost 1 base, J lost 3 bases, and 4 bases stayed unmatched. CDR1 and CDR2 (germline): SGHRS, YFSETQ. CDR3 nucleotides: TGCGCCAGCAGCTTGATTTCAGGGGGCTACGAGCAGTACTTC. As protein: CASSLISGGYEQYF.

The rearrangement links TRBV29-1 to TRBJ1-2; D is unresolved. Trimming stripped 2 bases from V and 3 bases from J, with 16 bases between. The V gene's germline CDR1 is SQVTM and CDR2 ANQGSEA. The CDR3 is 15 residues long. The CDR3 DNA sequence: TGCAGCGTTGAACCGGACGGAGGTAGGGACTATGGCTACACCTTC. This codes for CSVEPDGGRDYGYTF.

V and J are TRBV7-6 and TRBJ2-2; possibly TRBD2 for D (8 bases). In germline, CDR1 is SGHVS, CDR2 FNYEAQ. Trimming took 5 bases from V and 7 from J, leaving 20 bases between them. The CDR3 is 16 amino acids. This chain's CDR3 is CASSPGGSGEDGELFF. In DNA form, the CDR3 reads TGTGCCAGCAGCCCAGGGGGTAGCGGGGAAGACGGGGAGCTGTTTTTT.

The genes are TRBV28 and TRBJ2-1; TRBD2 might be the D (6 bases). Germline CDR1 reads MDHEN; CDR2 reads SYDVKM. The CDR3 is 14 residues long. The germline V and J ends were trimmed by 6 bases and 2 bases, with 11 bases remaining between them. CDR3 region: CASRSGSTYNEQFF. CDR3 bases: TGTGCCAGCAGATCCGGGAGTACCTACAATGAGCAGTTCTTC. Complete variable domain (other parts from reference TRBV28 and TRBJ2-1): DVKVTQSSRYLVKRTGEKVFLECVQDMDHENMFWYRQDPGLGLRLIYFSYDVKMKEKGDIPEGYSVSREKKERFSLILESASTNQTSMYLCASRSGSTYNEQFFGPGTRLTVL.

V gene TRBV7-2 combines with J gene TRBJ1-5; TRBD1 matches at 8 bases. Per germline, CDR1 SGHTA and CDR2 FQGNSA. V trimming: 1 base; J trimming: 5 bases; junction bases outside the gene matches: 10. CDR3 length: 17 residues. The CDR3 nucleotides read TGTGCCAGCAGCTTAGGACAGGGGCTGGGCAGGGATCAGCCCCAGCATTTT. This gives the protein CASSLGQGLGRDQPQHF.

This clone turned up a few times. The chain employs TRBV7-6 and TRBJ2-5; D is ambiguous. The CDR3 contains 13 residues. Germline-derived CDR1 and CDR2 are SGHVS and FNYEAQ. Trimming cost V 3 bases and J 1 base, with 6 bases left between them. CDR3 sequence (DNA): TGTGCCAGCAGCTTGGGCCTCCAAGAGACCCAGTACTTC. As protein: CASSLGLQETQYF.

The chain combines TRBV12-3 or TRBV12-4 with TRBJ1-2; D ambiguous. This CDR3 comprises 13 residues. V lost 5 bases and J 2 bases, leaving 9 bases between the germline ends. CDR3 in DNA: TGTGCCAGCAGTCTTGGCGGAAACTATGGCTACACCTTC. Translated: CASSLGGNYGYTF.

The V and J genes are TRBV27 and TRBJ1-1, with 7 bases matching TRBD1. CDR3 size: 14 residues. From germline, CDR1 is MNHEY and CDR2 SMNVEV (reference sequence). The V segment lost 4 bases and the J segment 1 base; nucleotides outside the gene matches: 3. For the CDR3, the DNA is TGTGCCAGCAGTTCGACAGGGACGAACACTGAAGCTTTCTTT. It is translated as CASSSTGTNTEAFF.

The CDR3 is CASSPGSYNEQFF. The CDR3 bases are TGTGCCAGCAGCCCAGGGTCCTACAATGAGCAGTTCTTC. J is TRBJ2-1 and V is TRBV11-2, with a tentative D call TRBD1 (5 bases). The CDR3 has 13 amino acids. V lost 5 bases and J lost 1, with 6 bases in between. Per the germline V gene, CDR1 is SGHAT and CDR2 is FQNNGV.